This TCR beta chain comes out of a study of early T cells in non-severe SARS-CoV-2 infection. TCRdb processed the 5' RACE reads anew with MiXCR; each CDR3 protein has one entry. This table has about 80,000 distinct CDR3 sequences, 12% appearing once. This clonotype has just a few counts. This CDR3 is built from 15 residues. Looked up from germline, CDR1 is MDHEN and CDR2 is SYDVKM. V lost 6 bases and J lost 7; bases outside the gene matches: 14. The V gene is TRBV28, the J gene TRBJ2-7, with TRBD1 matching 8 bases. The sequence was collected from an adult who was a healthcare worker with PCR-confirmed SARS-CoV-2 infection or an uninfected control (not recorded which). Sequencing was performed on whole blood. CDR3 amino acids: CASSRTPTGVGEQYF. Written as DNA, the CDR3 is TGTGCCAGCAGCCGCACCCCGACAGGGGTTGGGGAGCAGTACTTC.